This record concerns one T cell receptor beta chain sequence. Its specificity is not known. Per germline, CDR1 LGHNA and CDR2 YNFKEQ. The V and J ends lost 0 bases and 4 bases respectively, with 13 bases between them. This CDR3 is 15 amino acids long. The data are from a study of early T cells in non-severe SARS-CoV-2 infection. Study background: Unsorted whole blood bulk RNA was sequenced, with unpaired chains.

The TCR library protocol attached unique molecular identifiers to the individual cDNA molecules. Using its own MiXCR run on the 5' RACE reads, TCRdb lists one record per CDR3 protein. The table lists 60,000 or so distinct CDR3 sequences, around 12% of them singletons. Findings of the study overall: VDJdb-based matching was biased toward anti-spike CD8 responses and missed private and CD4 specificities.

The receptor's source is an adult who was a healthcare worker with PCR-confirmed SARS-CoV-2 infection or an uninfected control (not recorded which). Sequencing was done on a sample of whole blood. The chain employs TRBV4-2 and TRBJ2-7; D may be TRBD1 or TRBD2 (5 bases each). CDR3 in amino acids: CASSQESGLGYEQYF. The CDR3 DNA sequence: TGTGCCAGCAGCCAAGAGTCGGGGCTTGGGTACGAGCAGTACTTC.